The TCR beta chain described here comes from a study of immune evolution from preneoplasia to lung adenocarcinoma. The table came from immunoSEQ multiplex PCR; TCRdb's copy has only in-frame clones and leaves some out. In the table there are about 40,000 clones, 74% of which are singletons. Study results and limitations: Normal lung had the highest top T cell clone frequencies.

The germline CDR1 and CDR2 sequences are MDHEN and SYDVKM. Trimming stripped 8 bases from V and 0 bases from J, with 17 bases between. This CDR3 spans 15 amino acids. To note about this clone: Its cognate antigen is unknown.

The sequencing input was FFPE invasive lung adenocarcinoma tissue. This sequence joins TRBV28 and TRBJ2-7, with D perhaps matching TRBD1 or TRBD2 (5 bases each). The clonotype was recovered from a person between 55 and 69 years old with lung adenocarcinoma. In DNA form, the CDR3 reads TGTGCCAGCCGATCCAGGGTCGGAGGCTCCTACGAGCAGTACTTC. This encodes CASRSRVGGSYEQYF. The full variable domain, completed using reference TRBV28 and TRBJ2-7, is DVKVTQSSRYLVKRTGEKVFLECVQDMDHENMFWYRQDPGLGLRLIYFSYDVKMKEKGDIPEGYSVSREKKERFSLILESASTNQTSMYLCASRSRVGGSYEQYFGPGTRLTVT.